Given below is one T cell receptor (beta chain) in context. Treatment in this sample: randomized to nivolumab then ipilimumab (arm A) or the reverse (arm B). None of the patients previously received DNA-damaging chemotherapy. From thawed PBMCs, live CD3+CD8+ cells negative for CD19 and CD56 were sorted. V dropped 6 bases and J dropped 3 bases, with 11 bases sitting between them. This CDR3 has 13 residues. The V gene's germline CDR1 is SGHDN and CDR2 FVKESK. Measured with immunoSEQ multiplex PCR; TCRdb has only the in-frame clones, and not every one. The sample records under 40,000 clones, 75% to 90% being singletons. These data originate in a study of sequential checkpoint blockade in melanoma. The wider study: Arm A got nivolumab then ipilimumab; arm B the reverse, 1:1. Both treatment sequences were followed by maintenance nivolumab.

The genes are TRBV14 and TRBJ2-5, with D possibly TRBD2 on 6 matching bases. This clonotype was sampled from a human donor with melanoma. Sequences were derived from CD8+ T cells sorted from blood (inferred from file names), sampled from a patient given nivolumab and ipilimumab in sequence. Written as DNA, the CDR3 is TGTGCCAGCAGACGTACGGGGGAAGAGACCCAGTACTTC. Protein: CASRRTGEETQYF. Complete variable domain (other parts from reference TRBV14 and TRBJ2-5): EAGVTQFPSHSVIEKGQTVTLRCDPISGHDNLYWYRRVMGKEIKFLLHFVKESKQDESGMPNNRFLAERTGGTYSTLKVQPAELEDSGVYFCASRRTGEETQYFGPGTRLLVL.